The source of this TCR beta chain is a study of T cells in Graves' hyperthyroidism and ophthalmopathy. Amplification of TCR beta CDR3 regions was performed using RNA transcripts as template. A set of HTBI primers served as the primers for a first-round RT-PCR of the TCR CDR3. Using its own MiXCR run on the multiplex PCR reads, TCRdb lists one record per CDR3 protein. The top ten clones hold 40% of a sample with 350,000 to 400,000 distinct CDR3 sequences, 18% of them seen once. This clonotype was recorded at least ten times. V lost 6 bases and J 0 bases, leaving 21 bases between the germline ends. CDR3 length: 18 residues. From germline, CDR1 is SGHTA and CDR2 FQGTGA.

Material for sequencing was blood. The J gene is TRBJ2-1, the V gene TRBV7-3; a possible D gene is TRBD1 (6 bases). This TCR came from a man between 18 and 35 years old with Graves' ophthalmopathy. The CDR3 DNA follows: TGTGCCAGCAGTCAACCTGGGGGCGACAGGAACTCCTACAATGAGCAGTTCTTC. Translated, it gives CASSQPGGDRNSYNEQFF.